This paragraph reports one TCR beta chain. The CDR3 sequence is 15 residues long. The V and J ends lost 4 bases and 3 bases respectively, with 16 bases between them. Germline-derived CDR1 and CDR2 are SEHNR and FQNEAQ (reference sequence). This entry is derived from a study of cytomegalovirus exposure and HLA in healthy donors. Primers included in the PCR were 60 Vbeta and 13 Jbeta primers. Some clones are missing from TCRdb's copy, which holds only in-frame ones; the method was immunoSEQ multiplex PCR. The data show approximately 190,000 clones, more than 80% seen once. The chain recombines TRBV7-9 with TRBJ2-7, with a weak D call TRBD1 (6 bases). Sequencing was carried out using PBMCs. This receptor was identified in a woman aged 50 to 60 in good health and CMV-seropositive. CDR3 protein: CASSSTGQGLYEQYF. As DNA, the CDR3 is TGTGCCAGCAGCTCAACAGGGCAGGGTCTCTACGAGCAGTACTTC. The full variable domain, with the rest looked up from reference TRBV7-9 and TRBJ2-7, is DTGVSQNPRHKITKRGQNVTFRCDPISEHNRLYWYRQTLGQGPEFLTYFQNEAQLEKSRLLSDRFSAERPKGSFSTLEIQRTEQGDSAMYLCASSSTGQGLYEQYFGPGTRLTVT.